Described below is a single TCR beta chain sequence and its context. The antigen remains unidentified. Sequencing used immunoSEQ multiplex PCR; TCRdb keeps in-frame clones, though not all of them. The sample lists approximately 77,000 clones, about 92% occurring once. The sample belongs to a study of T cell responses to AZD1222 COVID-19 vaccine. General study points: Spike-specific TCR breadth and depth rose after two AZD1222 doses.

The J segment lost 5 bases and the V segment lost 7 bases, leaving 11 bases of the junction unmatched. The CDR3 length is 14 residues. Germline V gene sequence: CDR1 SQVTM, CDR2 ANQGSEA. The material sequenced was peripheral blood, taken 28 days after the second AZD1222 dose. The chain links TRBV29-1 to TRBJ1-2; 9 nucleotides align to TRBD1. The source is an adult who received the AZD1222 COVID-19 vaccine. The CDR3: CSATNPGTGYGYTF. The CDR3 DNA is TGCAGCGCCACCAACCCCGGGACAGGGTATGGCTACACCTTC.